A single sample gave rise to the 32 T cell receptor beta chains below, sequenced in a study of blood T cell repertoires in COVID-19. Libraries were prepared by immunoSEQ multiplex PCR; TCRdb keeps only in-frame clonotypes and omits some of them. This table has 55,000 to 75,000 clones, 88% appearing once. The sequencing sample was made of peripheral blood. Receptors originate from a human donor in a cohort sampled during active COVID-19.

CDR3 loop: CASSMSTNTEAFF. The CDR3 DNA follows: TGTGCCAGTAGTATGAGCACGAACACTGAAGCTTTCTTT. The chain carries TRBV19 and TRBJ1-1; D is undetermined. There are 13 residues in the CDR3. Germline V gives CDR1 LNHDA, CDR2 SQIVND (reference sequence). Between the trimmed V and J ends, which lost 3 bases and 1 base, there was a span of 6 bases.

The CDR3 loop reads CASSYSETSTDTQYF. The CDR3 DNA is TGTGCCAGCAGTTACTCTGAGACTTCCACAGATACGCAGTATTTT. This chain joins TRBV6-5 and TRBJ2-3; no definite D call. CDR3 length: 15 residues. Per the germline V gene, CDR1 is MNHEY and CDR2 is SVGAGI. The V gene lost 0 bases and the J gene lost 2 bases, with 9 bases spanning the gap.

The chain uses TRBV28 and TRBJ2-1; D possibly corresponds to TRBD2 (6 bases). Germline CDR1 MDHEN, CDR2 SYDVKM. This CDR3 comprises 17 residues. Trimming left V 3 bases short and J 4 bases short, with 19 bases between. CDR3 in DNA: TGTGCCAGCAGTTTTGATAGGTACTCCCGGGGGTACAATGAGCAGTTCTTC. Amino acid sequence: CASSFDRYSRGYNEQFF.

V usage is TRBV2 and J usage is TRBJ1-2; 9 nucleotides match TRBD1. J gave up 4 bases and V 6 bases, and 6 bases lay outside the gene matches. Germline values: CDR1 SNHLY, CDR2 FYNNEI. This CDR3 contains 14 residues. The CDR3 bases are TGTGCCAGCAGCCCCGGGACAGGGTTCTATGGCTACACCTTC. This codes for CASSPGTGFYGYTF.

The rearrangement joins TRBV19 to TRBJ2-3; D gene ambiguous. CDR3 length: 13 amino acids. The V and J ends lost 5 bases and 0 bases respectively, with 6 bases between them. Germline loops: CDR1 LNHDA, CDR2 SQIVND (reference sequence). CDR3 nucleotides: TGTGCCAGTAGTTCCTATAGCACAGATACGCAGTATTTT. Translated: CASSSYSTDTQYF.

This clone was counted once. The V and J genes are TRBV19 and TRBJ2-7; the D gene is possibly TRBD1 (6 bases). Trimming cost V 4 bases and J 7 bases, with 20 bases left between them. Germline assignment: CDR1 LNHDA and CDR2 SQIVND (reference sequence). This CDR3 contains 15 residues. CDR3 residues: CASSRGDMLTEEQYF. Here the CDR3 DNA reads TGTGCCAGTAGTAGAGGGGACATGTTAACCGAAGAGCAGTACTTC. Full variable domain (outside the CDR3, taken from reference TRBV19 and TRBJ2-7): DGGITQSPKYLFRKEGQNVTLSCEQNLNHDAMYWYRQDPGQGLRLIYYSQIVNDFQKGDIAEGYSVSREKKESFPLTVTSAQKNPTAFYLCASSRGDMLTEEQYFGPGTRLTVT.

The genes are TRBV13 and TRBJ2-7; D not certain. CDR1 is PRHDT and CDR2 is FYEKMQ in the germline V gene (reference sequence). The CDR3 sequence is 11 residues long. The V and J ends lost 0 bases and 5 bases respectively, with 2 bases between them. CDR3 coding DNA: TGTGCCAGCAGCTTAGGCGACGAGCAGTACTTC. Translating it yields CASSLGDEQYF.

Turning to this clone: Other nucleotide sequences from this sample produce the same CDR3. The chain is built from TRBV7-9 and TRBJ2-3; 10 bases fit TRBD2. J was trimmed by 1 base and V by 2 bases; bases with no gene match: 0. The germline V gene encodes CDR1 SEHNR and CDR2 FQNEAQ (reference sequence). The CDR3 covers 15 residues. CDR3 sequence: CASSLLAGGTDTQYF. In DNA, the CDR3 is TGTGCCAGCAGCTTACTAGCGGGGGGCACAGATACGCAGTATTTT.

This chain joins TRBV5-6 and TRBJ1-2; 8 bases fit TRBD1. V gave up 4 bases and J gave up 7 bases; unmatched junction bases: 3. This CDR3 spans 12 amino acids. Germline CDR1 SGHDT, CDR2 YYEEEE. The CDR3 DNA follows: TGTGCCAGCAGCCCCGACAGGGGTGGCTACACCTTC. It specifies CASSPDRGGYTF. The full variable domain, its missing parts supplied by reference TRBV5-6 and TRBJ1-2, is DAGVTQSPTHLIKTRGQQVTLRCSPKSGHDTVSWYQQALGQGPQFIFQYYEEEERQRGNFPDRFSGHQFPNYSSELNVNALLLGDSALYLCASSPDRGGYTFGSGTRLTVV.

The V and J genes are TRBV27 and TRBJ2-7; 7 nucleotides agree with TRBD1. With V trimmed by 4 bases and J by 4 bases, 7 bases remained unmatched. Germline CDR1 is MNHEY and CDR2 is SMNVEV (reference sequence). This CDR3 spans 14 amino acids. In DNA form, the CDR3 reads TGTGCCAGCAGTTCCGGGACAGAACCTTACGAGCAGTACTTC. Translated, it gives CASSSGTEPYEQYF.

The chain joins TRBV7-9 to TRBJ2-3, with 10 nucleotides matching TRBD2. The CDR3 length is 19 residues. V shed 2 bases, J shed 3 bases, and the junction held 14 bases outside the gene matches. From germline, CDR1 is SEHNR and CDR2 FQNEAQ (reference sequence). CDR3 sequence (DNA): TGTGCCAGCAGCTTAAGGGGAATGGAGTCTAGCGGGAGTACAGATACGCAGTATTTT. Its protein product is CASSLRGMESSGSTDTQYF.

The V and J genes are TRBV5-1 and TRBJ2-7; D might be TRBD1 (5 bases). V shed 0 bases and J shed 0 bases, with 13 bases lying between them. CDR1 and CDR2 from the germline V gene are SGHRS and YFSETQ. The CDR3 sequence is 16 residues long. CDR3 residues: CASSLGGEAGSYEQYF. DNA of the CDR3: TGCGCCAGCAGCTTGGGGGGCGAGGCAGGCTCCTACGAGCAGTACTTC. Full variable domain (missing parts from reference TRBV5-1 and TRBJ2-7): KAGVTQTPRYLIKTRGQQVTLSCSPISGHRSVSWYQQTPGQGLQFLFEYFSETQRNKGNFPGRFSGRQFSNSRSEMNVSTLELGDSALYLCASSLGGEAGSYEQYFGPGTRLTVT.

The rearrangement joins TRBV9 to TRBJ1-2, with D maybe TRBD1 (6 bases). V lost 4 bases and J 4 bases, leaving 14 bases between the germline ends. The CDR3 covers 14 residues. Germline CDR1 reads SGDLS; CDR2 reads YYNGEE. The CDR3 bases are TGTGCCAGCAGCCCTACAGGGTTCAGCTATGGCTACACCTTC. It specifies CASSPTGFSYGYTF. The complete variable domain, with remaining parts taken from reference TRBV9 and TRBJ1-2, reads DSGVTQTPKHLITATGQRVTLRCSPRSGDLSVYWYQQSLDQGLQFLIQYYNGEERAKGNILERFSAQQFPDLHSELNLSSLELGDSALYFCASSPTGFSYGYTFGSGTRLTVV.

V and J are TRBV6-2 or TRBV6-3 and TRBJ1-1, with 7 bases identical to TRBD1. Germline V CDR1 and CDR2: MNHEY, SVGEGT. The CDR3 is made up of 15 amino acids. J lost 1 base, V lost 6 bases, and 8 bases had no gene match. The CDR3 sequence is CASSLQGTANTEAFF. The DNA of the CDR3 is TGTGCCAGCAGCCTACAGGGGACGGCGAACACTGAAGCTTTCTTT.

This clone came up a few times. The chain recombines TRBV3-1 (or the pseudogene TRBV3-2) with TRBJ2-7, with unresolved D. V lost 10 bases, J lost 2 bases, and 6 bases lay in between. Per the germline V gene, CDR1 is LGHDT and CDR2 is YNNKEL (reference sequence). The CDR3 is 10 amino acids. CDR3 bases: TGTGCCACCGGTACCTACGAGCAGTACTTC. This codes for CATGTYEQYF.

V and J are TRBV2 and TRBJ2-7; 10 nucleotides align to TRBD2. Germline CDR1 SNHLY, CDR2 FYNNEI. V shed 6 bases and J 0 bases; nucleotides not matched to a gene: 11. The CDR3 is 17 residues long. For the CDR3, the DNA is TGTGCCAGCAGAACCCTAGCGGGGGATCCGAGCTCCTACGAGCAGTACTTC. Translation: CASRTLAGDPSSYEQYF.

The J gene is TRBJ2-7, the V gene TRBV27, with D maybe TRBD1 (6 bases). Germline values: CDR1 MNHEY, CDR2 SMNVEV (reference sequence). With 3 bases removed from V and 2 bases from J, the gap between germline ends came to 8 bases. The CDR3 has 13 amino acids. The CDR3 DNA reads as TGTGCCAGCAGTTTCACAGGGACCTACGAGCAGTACTTC. This codes for CASSFTGTYEQYF.

Points on this clone: One end of the junction is discordant with germline, which a read error may explain. V gene TRBV7-8 combines with J gene TRBJ2-1, with D maybe TRBD1 (6 bases). Per germline, CDR1 SGHVS and CDR2 FQNEAQ. The CDR3 is 13 amino acids. The CDR3 loop is CASSLVPGHHLLF. The CDR3, as DNA: TGTGCCAGCAGCTTAGTCCCGGGACACCATCTCCTCTTC.

The chain joins TRBV5-3 to TRBJ1-2, with D perhaps matching TRBD1 (6 bases). TRBV5-3 has ORF status, its function being uncertain. V dropped 4 bases and J dropped 8 bases, with 24 bases sitting between them. CDR3 length: 16 amino acids. The DNA for the CDR3 is TGTGCCAGAAGCGAGGACAACGACAGGTTGGGTAGCGGCTACACCTTC. Translated, it gives CARSEDNDRLGSGYTF.

This clone appeared once. The V call is TRBV7-9, the J call TRBJ1-2, with 10 bases that match TRBD1. Germline assignment: CDR1 SEHNR and CDR2 FQNEAQ (reference sequence). The V gene end was trimmed by 8 bases and the J gene end by 1 base; junction bases not matched to a gene: 16. The CDR3 totals 18 residues. The CDR3 region has the DNA TGTGCCAGCCTACCATCGACAGGGGGCGCCCCAGTTAACTATGGCTACACCTTC. It yields the protein CASLPSTGGAPVNYGYTF.

V usage is TRBV6-2 or TRBV6-3 and J usage is TRBJ2-7; the match to TRBD2 covers 10 bases. J lost 5 bases, V lost 6 bases, and 13 bases had no gene match. CDR3 size: 16 residues. Germline assignment: CDR1 MNHEY and CDR2 SVGEGT. CDR3 residues: CASSRLSGRVLDEQYF. Here the CDR3 DNA reads TGTGCCAGCAGCCGCCTCAGCGGGAGGGTCCTAGACGAGCAGTACTTC.

This chain joins TRBV3-1 (or the pseudogene TRBV3-2) and TRBJ1-5; D possibly corresponds to TRBD1 (5 bases). This CDR3 is 13 amino acids long. CDR1 and CDR2 from the germline V gene are LGHDT and YNNKEL (reference sequence). Trimming left V 4 bases short and J 7 bases short, with 11 bases between. The CDR3 DNA is TGTGCCAGCAGCCGGGGGGATGGACAGCCCCAGCATTTT. Protein: CASSRGDGQPQHF.

The chain uses TRBV18 and TRBJ2-1, with 10 nucleotides matching TRBD2. The V segment lost 9 bases and the J segment 9 bases; nucleotides outside the gene matches: 17. CDR1 is KGHSH, CDR2 LQKENI, per germline. The CDR3 consists of 16 residues. The CDR3 sequence is CASRLRTSGVRGEQFF. In nucleotides, the CDR3 is TGTGCCAGTCGTCTGCGGACTAGCGGAGTCAGGGGTGAGCAGTTCTTC.

This clone was found a few times. The genes are TRBV4-1 and TRBJ1-6; TRBD1 is a possible D gene (5 bases). The CDR3 spans 15 residues. Trimming removed 1 base from V and 7 bases from J, with 11 bases in between. Germline CDR1 is MGHRA and CDR2 is YSYEKL. In DNA, the CDR3 is TGCGCCAGCAGCCAAGGTCCGGGACTAAATTCACCCCTCCACTTT. It yields the protein CASSQGPGLNSPLHF.

V and J are TRBV28 and TRBJ2-2, with D perhaps TRBD2 (5 bases). The germline V gene has CDR1 MDHEN and CDR2 SYDVKM. Trimming cost V 3 bases and J 6 bases, with 14 bases left between them. This CDR3 contains 15 residues. In DNA, the CDR3 is TGTGCCAGCAGTTTGACCGGGATTGGTCCCGGGGAGCTGTTTTTT. It yields the protein CASSLTGIGPGELFF.

V is TRBV7-9 and J is TRBJ2-7; the D is unclear. V lost 3 bases and J lost 5, with 17 bases in between. CDR3 length: 15 amino acids. The germline V gene encodes CDR1 SEHNR and CDR2 FQNEAQ (reference sequence). The CDR3 DNA sequence: TGTGCCAGCAGCTTCACTTACCCTAATATCGACGAGCAGTACTTC. It encodes CASSFTYPNIDEQYF. Full variable domain (missing parts from reference TRBV7-9 and TRBJ2-7): DTGVSQNPRHKITKRGQNVTFRCDPISEHNRLYWYRQTLGQGPEFLTYFQNEAQLEKSRLLSDRFSAERPKGSFSTLEIQRTEQGDSAMYLCASSFTYPNIDEQYFGPGTRLTVT.

V usage is TRBV28 and J usage is TRBJ2-1, with D perhaps TRBD1 (6 bases). Germline V gene lookup returns CDR1 MDHEN and CDR2 SYDVKM. The CDR3 loop spans 17 amino acids. With 2 bases removed from V and 6 bases from J, the gap between germline ends came to 20 bases. CDR3 protein: CASSLLLGASSLNEQFF. Written as DNA, the CDR3 is TGTGCCAGCAGTTTACTGTTGGGGGCGAGTAGCCTCAATGAGCAGTTCTTC.

This chain links TRBV3-1 (or the pseudogene TRBV3-2) with TRBJ2-7; 8 bases fit TRBD2. V shed 1 base and J 5 bases; nucleotides not matched to a gene: 10. Per the germline V gene, CDR1 is LGHDT and CDR2 is YNNKEL (reference sequence). This CDR3 comprises 16 residues. The CDR3 DNA follows: TGTGCCAGCAGCCAAGCCGGGAGGGCCGCTTCCCACGAGCAGTACTTC. This encodes CASSQAGRAASHEQYF.

The CDR3 protein is CASSFRAGANVLTF. The CDR3 bases are TGTGCCAGCAGCTTTCGGGCTGGGGCCAACGTCCTGACTTTC. The chain has TRBV7-2 and TRBJ2-6, with D hard to call. From germline, CDR1 is SGHTA and CDR2 FQGNSA. The CDR3 sequence is 14 residues long. V was trimmed by 3 bases and J by 2 bases, leaving 5 bases between them.

V is TRBV6-2 or TRBV6-3 and J is TRBJ2-7; possible D gene TRBD1, 6 bases. Germline CDR1 MNHEY, CDR2 SVGEGT. Trimming removed 4 bases from V and 6 bases from J, with 16 bases in between. This CDR3 spans 14 amino acids. The CDR3 DNA reads TGTGCCAGCAGTTTGGGTACAGGGCTCCTCGAGCAGTACTTC. Its protein is CASSLGTGLLEQYF.

V gene TRBV28 combines with J gene TRBJ2-7; 7 positions agree with TRBD1. J lost 2 bases, V lost 6 bases, and 22 bases had no gene match. The CDR3 contains 19 residues. CDR1 is MDHEN, CDR2 SYDVKM, per germline. This CDR3 is CASSPKIGTENRAPYEQYF. The CDR3 region has the DNA TGTGCCAGCAGCCCCAAGATCGGGACAGAAAACCGGGCGCCCTACGAGCAGTACTTC.

The V call is TRBV6-6, the J call TRBJ2-1; D might be TRBD1 (6 bases). Germline V lookup: CDR1 MNHNY, CDR2 SVGAGI (reference sequence). This CDR3 has 14 residues. The ends were cut back, 7 bases at V and 0 bases at J, with 10 bases in the middle. The CDR3 DNA sequence: TGTGCCAGCACTTCAGGGGACTCCTACAATGAGCAGTTCTTC. Its translation is CASTSGDSYNEQFF.